Given below is one TCR beta chain in context. Its specificity is unknown. The sample holds other DNA sequences that translate to the same CDR3. The donors, all of them Caucasian adults, lived in Nashville, Tennessee. The CDR3 length is 14 residues. CDR1 is SGDLS and CDR2 is YYNGEE in the germline V gene. The V gene end was trimmed by 2 bases and the J gene end by 1 base; junction bases not matched to a gene: 2. The sample originates from a study of shared clonotypes between healthy human individuals. Study results and caveats: Relative to their counterparts shared across all four donors, non-shared clonotypes exhibited diminished generation probabilities.

Execution of the assay was at deep level. As processed by the authors: Filtering differed since immunoSEQ provided only junctions, with no quality scores. Clones were sequenced by immunoSEQ multiplex PCR, and TCRdb holds only the in-frame ones, with some missing. The V and J calls and clone size are taken from that table; D and trimming were inferred from the DNA. This table has a few million clones, 85% to 95% appearing once. Sequenced material: naive CD4+ T cells sorted from blood. Subset meaning: CD45RA+ positively selected. This TCR derives from a man aged 18 to 29 in good health. The J gene is TRBJ2-7, the V gene TRBV9; the match to TRBD2 covers 8 bases. Here the CDR3 DNA reads TGTGCCAGCAGCGTCACTAGCGGTTCCTACGAGCAGTACTTC. Protein: CASSVTSGSYEQYF.